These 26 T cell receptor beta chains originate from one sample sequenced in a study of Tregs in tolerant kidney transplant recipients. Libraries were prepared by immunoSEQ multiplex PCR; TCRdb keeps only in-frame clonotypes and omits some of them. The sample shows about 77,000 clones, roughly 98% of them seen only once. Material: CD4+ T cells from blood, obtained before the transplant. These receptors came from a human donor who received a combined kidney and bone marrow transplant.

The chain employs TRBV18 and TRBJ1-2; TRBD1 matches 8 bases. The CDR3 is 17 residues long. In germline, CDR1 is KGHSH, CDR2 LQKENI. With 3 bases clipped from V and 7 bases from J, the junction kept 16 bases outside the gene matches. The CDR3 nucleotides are TGTGCCAGCTCACCCGCGAGCACCGGGACAGGTTGGTTTGGCTACACCTTC. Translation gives CASSPASTGTGWFGYTF.

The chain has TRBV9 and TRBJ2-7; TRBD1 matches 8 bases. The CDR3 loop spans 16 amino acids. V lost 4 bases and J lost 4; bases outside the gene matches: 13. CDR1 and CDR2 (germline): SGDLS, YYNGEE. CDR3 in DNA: TGTGCCAGCAGCCCCGCCCCCGGGACAGGAGCTTACGAGCAGTACTTC. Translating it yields CASSPAPGTGAYEQYF.

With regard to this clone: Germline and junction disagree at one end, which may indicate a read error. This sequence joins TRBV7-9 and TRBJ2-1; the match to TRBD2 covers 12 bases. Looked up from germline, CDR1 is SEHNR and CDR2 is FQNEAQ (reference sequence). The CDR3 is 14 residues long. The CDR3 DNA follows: TGTGCCAGCAGCCTAGCGGGAGGGGACAATGAGCAGTTCTTC. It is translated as CASSLAGGDNEQFF.

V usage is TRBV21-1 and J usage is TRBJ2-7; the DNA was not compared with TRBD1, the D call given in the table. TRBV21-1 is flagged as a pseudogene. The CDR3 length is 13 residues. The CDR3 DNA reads TGTGCCAGCAGCAAAGTCCTCCCGACAGGGTCTCCCTTC. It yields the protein CASSKVLPTGSPF.

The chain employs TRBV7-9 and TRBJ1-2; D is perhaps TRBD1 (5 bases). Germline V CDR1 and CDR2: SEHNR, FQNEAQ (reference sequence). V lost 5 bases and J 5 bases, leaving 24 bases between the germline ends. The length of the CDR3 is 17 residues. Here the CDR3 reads CASSPGTLTLDYYGYTF. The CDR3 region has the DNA TGTGCCAGCAGCCCCGGGACTCTTACCCTGGACTATTATGGCTACACCTTC.

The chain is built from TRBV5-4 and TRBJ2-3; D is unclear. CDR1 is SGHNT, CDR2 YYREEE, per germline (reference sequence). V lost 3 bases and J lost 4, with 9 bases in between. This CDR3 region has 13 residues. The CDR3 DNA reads TGTGCCAGCAGCTCGCTTGGGCCAGATACGCAGTATTTT. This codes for CASSSLGPDTQYF.

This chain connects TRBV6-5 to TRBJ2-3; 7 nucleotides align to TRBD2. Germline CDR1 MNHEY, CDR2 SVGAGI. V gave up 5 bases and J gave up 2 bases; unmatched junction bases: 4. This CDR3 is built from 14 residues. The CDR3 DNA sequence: TGTGCCAGCAGTCTTAGCGGGTACACAGATACGCAGTATTTT. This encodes CASSLSGYTDTQYF.

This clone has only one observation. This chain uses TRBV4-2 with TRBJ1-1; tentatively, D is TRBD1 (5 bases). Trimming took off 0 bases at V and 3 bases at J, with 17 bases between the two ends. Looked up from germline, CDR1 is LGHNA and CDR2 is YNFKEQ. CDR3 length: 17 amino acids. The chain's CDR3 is CASSQDWLRGSDTEAFF. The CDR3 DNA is TGTGCCAGCAGCCAAGATTGGTTGCGGGGGTCGGACACTGAAGCTTTCTTT.

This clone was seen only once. The CDR3 here is CASSLERATNEKLFF. CDR3 bases: TGTGCCAGCAGCTTAGAACGGGCAACTAATGAAAAACTGTTTTTT. This chain connects TRBV7-9 to TRBJ1-4; D gene uncertain. V shed 1 base and J shed 0 bases, with 6 bases lying between them. Germline V CDR1 and CDR2: SEHNR, FQNEAQ (reference sequence). The CDR3 has 15 residues.

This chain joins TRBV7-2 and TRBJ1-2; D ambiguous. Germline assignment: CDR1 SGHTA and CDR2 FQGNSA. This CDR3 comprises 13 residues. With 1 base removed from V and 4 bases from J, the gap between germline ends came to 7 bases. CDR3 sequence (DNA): TGTGCCAGCAGCTTAGGACGAGGCTATGGCTACACCTTC. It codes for CASSLGRGYGYTF.

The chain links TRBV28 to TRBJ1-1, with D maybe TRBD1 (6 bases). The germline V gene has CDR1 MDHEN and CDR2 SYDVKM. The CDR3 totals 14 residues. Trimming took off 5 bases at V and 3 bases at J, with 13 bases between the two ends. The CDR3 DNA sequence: TGTGCCAGCAGTCCTGGACAGTTATACACTGAAGCTTTCTTT. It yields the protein CASSPGQLYTEAFF.

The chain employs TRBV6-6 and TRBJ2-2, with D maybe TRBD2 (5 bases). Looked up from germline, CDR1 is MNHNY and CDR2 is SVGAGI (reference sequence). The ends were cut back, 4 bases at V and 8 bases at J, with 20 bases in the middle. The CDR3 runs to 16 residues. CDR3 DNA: TGTGCCAGCAGTTTCCCCCGGGAACCAATGGCGGGGGAGCTGTTTTTT. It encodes CASSFPREPMAGELFF.

The CDR3 DNA reads as TGCGCCAGCAGCTGGGGGGATCGTTTAAAAAATACGCAGTATTTT. It codes for CASSWGDRLKNTQYF. The chain links TRBV5-1 to TRBJ2-3, with D perhaps matching TRBD2 (6 bases). The V gene's germline CDR1 is SGHRS and CDR2 YFSETQ. V was trimmed by 3 bases and J by 7 bases, leaving 18 bases between them. The CDR3 extends over 15 amino acids.

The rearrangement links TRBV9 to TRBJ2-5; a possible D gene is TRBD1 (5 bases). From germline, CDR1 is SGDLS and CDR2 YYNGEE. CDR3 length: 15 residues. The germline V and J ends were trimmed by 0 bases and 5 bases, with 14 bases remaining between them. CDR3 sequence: CASSVDSGNRETQYF. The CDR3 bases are TGTGCCAGCAGCGTAGATTCAGGGAACAGGGAGACCCAGTACTTC.

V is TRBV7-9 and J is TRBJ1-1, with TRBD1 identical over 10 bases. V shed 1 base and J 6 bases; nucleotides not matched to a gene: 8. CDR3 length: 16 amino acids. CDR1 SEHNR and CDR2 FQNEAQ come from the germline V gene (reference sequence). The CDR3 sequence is CASSLGDRGRSSEAFF. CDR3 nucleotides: TGTGCCAGCAGCTTAGGGGACAGGGGACGGTCCTCTGAAGCTTTCTTT.

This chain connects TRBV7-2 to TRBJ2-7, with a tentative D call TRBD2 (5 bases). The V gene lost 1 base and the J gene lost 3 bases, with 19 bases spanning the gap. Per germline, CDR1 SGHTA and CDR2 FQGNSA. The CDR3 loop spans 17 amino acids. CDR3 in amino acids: CASSLVIGDTTGYEQYF. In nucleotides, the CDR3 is TGTGCCAGCAGCTTAGTTATCGGGGATACAACCGGCTACGAGCAGTACTTC.

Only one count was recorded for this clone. CDR3 sequence: CASSFGQGVTGELFF. The DNA of the CDR3 is TGTGCCAGCAGCTTTGGACAGGGTGTCACCGGGGAGCTGTTTTTT. The chain employs TRBV7-6 and TRBJ2-2; 8 bases agree with TRBD1. Germline-derived CDR1 and CDR2 are SGHVS and FNYEAQ. The J segment lost 4 bases and the V segment lost 3 bases, leaving 4 bases of the junction unmatched. The CDR3 length is 15 residues.

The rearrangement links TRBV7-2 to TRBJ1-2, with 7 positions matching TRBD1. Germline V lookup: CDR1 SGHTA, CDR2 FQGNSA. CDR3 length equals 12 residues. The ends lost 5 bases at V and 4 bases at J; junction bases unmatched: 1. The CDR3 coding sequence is TGTGCCAGCAGCCGACAGGGCTATGGCTACACCTTC. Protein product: CASSRQGYGYTF. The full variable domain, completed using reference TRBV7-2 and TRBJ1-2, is GAGVSQSPSNKVTEKGKDVELRCDPISGHTALYWYRQSLGQGLEFLIYFQGNSAPDKSGLPSDRFSAERTGGSVSTLTIQRTQQEDSAVYLCASSRQGYGYTFGSGTRLTVV.

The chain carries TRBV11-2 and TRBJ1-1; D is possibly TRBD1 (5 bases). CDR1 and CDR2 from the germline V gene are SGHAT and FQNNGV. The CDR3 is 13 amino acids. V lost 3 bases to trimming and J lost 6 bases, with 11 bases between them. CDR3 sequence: CASSFRGSSEAFF. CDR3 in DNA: TGTGCCAGCAGCTTCCGGGGGTCCTCTGAAGCTTTCTTT.

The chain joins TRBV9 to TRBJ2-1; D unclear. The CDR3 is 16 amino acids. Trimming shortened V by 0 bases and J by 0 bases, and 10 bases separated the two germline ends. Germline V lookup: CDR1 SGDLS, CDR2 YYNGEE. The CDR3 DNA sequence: TGTGCCAGCAGCGTAGCTGGGCCTCTCTCCTACAATGAGCAGTTCTTC. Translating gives CASSVAGPLSYNEQFF.

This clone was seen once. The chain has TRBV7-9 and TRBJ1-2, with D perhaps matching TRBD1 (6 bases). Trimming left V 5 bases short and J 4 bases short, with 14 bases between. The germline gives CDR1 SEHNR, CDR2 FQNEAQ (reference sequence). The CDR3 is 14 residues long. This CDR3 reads CASSPLGDTYGYTF. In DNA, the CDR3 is TGTGCCAGCAGCCCCTTAGGGGACACCTATGGCTACACCTTC. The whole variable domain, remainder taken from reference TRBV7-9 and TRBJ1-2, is DTGVSQNPRHKITKRGQNVTFRCDPISEHNRLYWYRQTLGQGPEFLTYFQNEAQLEKSRLLSDRFSAERPKGSFSTLEIQRTEQGDSAMYLCASSPLGDTYGYTFGSGTRLTVV.

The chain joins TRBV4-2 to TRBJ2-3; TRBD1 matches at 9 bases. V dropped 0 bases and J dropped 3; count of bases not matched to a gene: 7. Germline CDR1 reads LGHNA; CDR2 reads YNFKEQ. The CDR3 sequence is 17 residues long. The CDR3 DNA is TGTGCCAGCAGCCAAGAGACCGGGACAGGGTATACAGATACGCAGTATTTT. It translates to CASSQETGTGYTDTQYF.

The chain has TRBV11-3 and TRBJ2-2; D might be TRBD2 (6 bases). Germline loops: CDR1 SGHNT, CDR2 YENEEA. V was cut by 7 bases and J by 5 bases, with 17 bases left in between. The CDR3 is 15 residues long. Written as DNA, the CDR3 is TGTGCCAGCACAGACAAACCGGAGGGTACCGGGGAGCTGTTTTTT. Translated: CASTDKPEGTGELFF.

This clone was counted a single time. The CDR3 DNA is TGTGCCAGCAGCGTCAGGGACAGCTCCAACACTGAAGCTTTCTTT. Its protein product is CASSVRDSSNTEAFF. The V call is TRBV9, the J call TRBJ1-1; 7 bases align to TRBD1. Germline V lookup: CDR1 SGDLS, CDR2 YYNGEE. Trimming cost V 2 bases and J 2 bases; bases outside gene matches: 6. This CDR3 comprises 15 residues.

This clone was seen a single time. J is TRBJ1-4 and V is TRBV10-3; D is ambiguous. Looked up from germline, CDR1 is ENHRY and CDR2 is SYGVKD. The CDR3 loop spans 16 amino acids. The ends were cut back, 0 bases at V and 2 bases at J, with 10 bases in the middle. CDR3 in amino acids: CAISESGGSTNEKLFF. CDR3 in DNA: TGTGCCATCAGTGAGTCGGGAGGGAGCACTAATGAAAAACTGTTTTTT.

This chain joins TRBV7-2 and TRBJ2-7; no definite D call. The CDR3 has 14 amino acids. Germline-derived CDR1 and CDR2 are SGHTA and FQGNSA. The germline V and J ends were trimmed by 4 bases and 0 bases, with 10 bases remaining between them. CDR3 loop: CASSSYSSSYEQYF. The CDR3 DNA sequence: TGTGCCAGCAGCTCTTACTCAAGCTCCTACGAGCAGTACTTC.